This T cell receptor beta chain was obtained from a study of CD8+ T cells in alopecia areata. cDNA serving as the sequencing template came from extracted, reverse transcribed RNA. Clones were read by immunoSEQ multiplex PCR, and TCRdb kept only the in-frame ones, dropping some. The table has around 140,000 clones, around 50% seen once; the top ten hold 5% to 7%. Looked up from germline, CDR1 is MNHNY and CDR2 is SVGAGI (reference sequence). Trimming shortened V by 6 bases and J by 8 bases, and 10 bases separated the two germline ends. The CDR3 runs to 11 residues. V usage is TRBV6-6 and J usage is TRBJ1-2; D is undetermined. The receptor's source is a human donor with alopecia areata. Sequencing was performed on CD4+ T cells sorted from blood, taken at week 0. The CDR3 DNA follows: TGTGCCAGCAGCTCGAAGGTCGGCTACACCTTC. Translation gives CASSSKVGYTF.